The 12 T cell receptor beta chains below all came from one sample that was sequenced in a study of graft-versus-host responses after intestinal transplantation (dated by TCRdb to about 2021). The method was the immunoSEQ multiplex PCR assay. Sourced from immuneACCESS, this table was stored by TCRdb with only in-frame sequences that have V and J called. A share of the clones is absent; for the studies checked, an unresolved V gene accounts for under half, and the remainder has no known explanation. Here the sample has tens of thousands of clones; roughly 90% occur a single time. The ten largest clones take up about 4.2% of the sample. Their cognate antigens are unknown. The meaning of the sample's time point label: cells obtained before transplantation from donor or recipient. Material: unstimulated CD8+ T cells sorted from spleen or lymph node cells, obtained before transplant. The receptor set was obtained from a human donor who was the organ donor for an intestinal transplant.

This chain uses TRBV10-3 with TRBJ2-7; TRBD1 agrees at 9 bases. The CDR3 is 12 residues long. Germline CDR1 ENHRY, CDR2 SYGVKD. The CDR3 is CAISELGQGRDV. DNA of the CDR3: TGTGCCATCAGTGAGCTGGGACAGGGAAGGGACGTC.

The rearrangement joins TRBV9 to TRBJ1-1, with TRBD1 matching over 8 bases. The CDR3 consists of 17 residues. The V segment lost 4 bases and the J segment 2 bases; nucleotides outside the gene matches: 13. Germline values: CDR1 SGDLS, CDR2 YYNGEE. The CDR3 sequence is CASSHSGGRGLNTEAFF. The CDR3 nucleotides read TGTGCCAGCAGCCACTCGGGGGGCAGGGGGCTAAACACTGAAGCTTTCTTT.

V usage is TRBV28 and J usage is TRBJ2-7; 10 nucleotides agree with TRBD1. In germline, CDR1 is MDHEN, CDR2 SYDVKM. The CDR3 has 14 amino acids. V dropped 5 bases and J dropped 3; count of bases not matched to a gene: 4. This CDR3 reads CASSPRTGGYEQYV. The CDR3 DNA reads TGTGCCAGCAGTCCAAGGACAGGGGGCTACGAGCAGTACGTC.

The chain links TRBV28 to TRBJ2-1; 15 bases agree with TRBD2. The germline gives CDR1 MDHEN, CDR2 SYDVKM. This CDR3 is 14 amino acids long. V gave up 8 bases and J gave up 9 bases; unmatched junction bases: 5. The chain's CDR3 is CASGLAGGPGEQFF. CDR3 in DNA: TGTGCCAGCGGACTAGCGGGGGGGCCGGGTGAGCAGTTCTTC.

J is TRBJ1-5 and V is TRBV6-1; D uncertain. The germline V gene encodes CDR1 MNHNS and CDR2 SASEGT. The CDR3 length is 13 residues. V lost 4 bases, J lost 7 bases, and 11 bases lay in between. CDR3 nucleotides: TGTGCCAGCAGTGTCGACGTGAGGCAGCCCCAGCATTTT. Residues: CASSVDVRQPQHF.

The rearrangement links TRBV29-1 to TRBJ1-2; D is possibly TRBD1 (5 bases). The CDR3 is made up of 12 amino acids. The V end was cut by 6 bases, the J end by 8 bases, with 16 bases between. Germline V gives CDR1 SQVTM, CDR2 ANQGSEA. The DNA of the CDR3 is TGCAGCGTCCCCTTGGGGCCCGGCGGCTACACCTTC. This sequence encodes CSVPLGPGGYTF. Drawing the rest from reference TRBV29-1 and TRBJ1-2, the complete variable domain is SAVISQKPSRDICQRGTSLTIQCQVDSQVTMMFWYRQQPGQSLTLIATANQGSEATYESGFVIDKFPISRPNLTFSTLTVSNMSPEDSSIYLCSVPLGPGGYTFGSGTRLTVV.

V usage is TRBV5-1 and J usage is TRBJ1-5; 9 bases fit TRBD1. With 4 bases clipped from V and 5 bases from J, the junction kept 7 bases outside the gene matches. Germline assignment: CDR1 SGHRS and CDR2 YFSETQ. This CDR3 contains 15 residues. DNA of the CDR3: TGCGCCAGCAGCATCGGACAGGGGAGGGATCAGCCCCAGCATTTT. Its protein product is CASSIGQGRDQPQHF.

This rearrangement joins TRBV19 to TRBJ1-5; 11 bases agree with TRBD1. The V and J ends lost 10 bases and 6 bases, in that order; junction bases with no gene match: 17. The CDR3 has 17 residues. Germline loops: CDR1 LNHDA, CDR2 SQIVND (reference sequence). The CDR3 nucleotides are TGTGCCACCAGTGCCGCCGGGACAGGGGGAATAGGTCAGCCCCAGCATTTT. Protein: CATSAAGTGGIGQPQHF.

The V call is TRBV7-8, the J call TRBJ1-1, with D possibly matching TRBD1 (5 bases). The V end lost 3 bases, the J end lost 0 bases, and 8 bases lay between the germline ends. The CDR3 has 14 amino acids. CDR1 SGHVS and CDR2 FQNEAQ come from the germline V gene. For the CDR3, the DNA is TGTGCCAGCAGCTTGGGGGGAATGAACACTGAAGCTTTCTTT. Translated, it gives CASSLGGMNTEAFF.

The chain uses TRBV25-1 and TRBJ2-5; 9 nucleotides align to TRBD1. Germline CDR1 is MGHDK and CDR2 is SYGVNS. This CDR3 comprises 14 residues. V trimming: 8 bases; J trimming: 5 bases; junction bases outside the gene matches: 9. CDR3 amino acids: CASGSGTGRETQYF. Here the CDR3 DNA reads TGTGCCAGCGGATCGGGGACAGGGAGGGAGACCCAGTACTTC.

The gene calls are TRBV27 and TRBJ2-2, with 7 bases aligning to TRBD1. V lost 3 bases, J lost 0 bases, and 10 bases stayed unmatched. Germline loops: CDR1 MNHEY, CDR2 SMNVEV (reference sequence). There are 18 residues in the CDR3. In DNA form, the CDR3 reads TGTGCCAGCAGTTTCGTGGGACAGTCCGTCCCGAACACCGGGGAGCTGTTTTTT. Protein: CASSFVGQSVPNTGELFF.

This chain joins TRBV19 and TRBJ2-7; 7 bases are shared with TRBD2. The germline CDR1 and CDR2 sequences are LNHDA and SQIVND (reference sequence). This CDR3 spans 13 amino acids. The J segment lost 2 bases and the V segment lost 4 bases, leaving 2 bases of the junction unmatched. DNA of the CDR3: TGTGCCAGTAGTACCGGACTAGCCTACGAGCAGTACGTC. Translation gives CASSTGLAYEQYV.